Given below is one T cell receptor beta chain in context. The antigen remains undetermined. Preparation methods for the bulk TCR libraries were those previously described, with listed TCR primers. TCRdb analysed the PCR reads with MiXCR anew, one entry per CDR3 protein. Found here are over 550,000 distinct CDR3 sequences, about 25% of them singletons; the top ten hold roughly 0.83%. The V end lost 4 bases, the J end lost 7 bases, and 23 bases lay between the germline ends. Germline CDR1 reads LGHNA; CDR2 reads YSLEER. The CDR3 loop spans 17 amino acids. This sample was taken from a study of molecular identifiers for immune sequencing clone quantification. Study-level results: Whereas naive cells kept under 1% of molecules in clones above 20 RNA copies, such clones held over 97% in effectors. Should identical TCR molecules share a barcode, the sizes of highly expanded clones could be underestimated.

This clonotype was sampled from a human donor in good health. Some libraries in this study had Jurkat cell RNA spiked in. Sequencing was performed on naive CD8+ T cells from blood, with Jurkat cell RNA spiked in. Subset reported: FACS-sorted CD8+CD4-CCR7+CD45RA+ naive T cells. This chain uses TRBV4-3 with TRBJ1-3; D is possibly TRBD1 (5 bases). The CDR3 DNA follows: TGCGCCAGCAGCCTAGATAGGGGTCGGAACTATGAGAACACCATATATTTT. Translated, it gives CASSLDRGRNYENTIYF.